The 27 T cell receptor beta chains presented below share a single source sample, sequenced in a study. Using its own MiXCR run on the RT-PCR reads, TCRdb lists one record per CDR3 protein. The sample shows almost 700,000 distinct CDR3 sequences, 14% of them seen only once. The sequencing input was memory CD4+ T cells from blood. All receptors derive from a female donor in good health, serving as a healthy control.

The chain combines TRBV27 with TRBJ2-3; a weak D match, TRBD1 (6 bases). Germline lookup yields CDR1 MNHEY and CDR2 SMNVEV (reference sequence). The CDR3 totals 14 residues. V lost 4 bases to trimming and J lost 2 bases, with 10 bases between them. In DNA form, the CDR3 reads TGTGCCAGCAGTTATCGGGACACCACAGATACGCAGTATTTT. Translated, it gives CASSYRDTTDTQYF.

The V and J genes are TRBV20-1 and TRBJ1-6; D is unclear. Per the germline V gene, CDR1 is DFQATT and CDR2 is SNEGSKA (reference sequence). The CDR3 length is 15 residues. Trimming removed 3 bases from V and 6 bases from J, with 15 bases in between. The CDR3 loop reads CSASTLGPLNSPLHF. The CDR3 DNA is TGCAGTGCTAGCACCCTGGGCCCGCTTAATTCACCCCTCCACTTT.

The chain is built from TRBV24-1 and TRBJ2-3; the match to TRBD1 covers 8 bases. V lost 3 bases and J lost 3; bases outside the gene matches: 10. The germline V gene encodes CDR1 KGHDR and CDR2 SFDVKD. The CDR3 is 17 residues long. The CDR3 DNA is TGTGCCACCAGTGATACAAGGACAGGGACCTGGACAGATACGCAGTATTTT. It is translated as CATSDTRTGTWTDTQYF.

The V call is TRBV7-2, the J call TRBJ2-7; possible D gene TRBD1, 6 bases. This CDR3 is 15 amino acids long. The V end was cut by 2 bases, the J end by 6 bases, with 17 bases between. Germline V gives CDR1 SGHTA, CDR2 FQGNSA. CDR3 nucleotide sequence: TGTGCCAGCAGCTTAAAAGGGGGAGCCGAGCGCGAGCAGTACTTC. Translating it yields CASSLKGGAEREQYF.

This clonotype has more than one count but fewer than ten. The chain links TRBV6-2 or TRBV6-3 to TRBJ2-7; 7 bases match TRBD1. The CDR3 spans 12 residues. The germline CDR1 and CDR2 sequences are MNHEY and SVGEGT. V gave up 7 bases and J gave up 3 bases; unmatched junction bases: 3. CDR3 nucleotide sequence: TGTGCCAGCACGGGACAGCTCTACGAGCAGTACTTC. Translating it yields CASTGQLYEQYF.

The sample holds many counts of this clonotype. The chain is built from TRBV20-1 and TRBJ2-1; 7 bases match TRBD1. V gave up 6 bases and J gave up 0 bases; unmatched junction bases: 5. This CDR3 has 14 amino acids. Germline assignment: CDR1 DFQATT and CDR2 SNEGSKA (reference sequence). CDR3 loop: CSANRDSSYNEQFF. CDR3 in DNA: TGCAGTGCCAACCGGGACAGCTCCTACAATGAGCAGTTCTTC.

The chain is built from TRBV4-1 and TRBJ2-5, with 9 bases aligning to TRBD1. With 5 bases clipped from V and 5 bases from J, the junction kept 9 bases outside the gene matches. There are 15 residues in the CDR3. The germline CDR1 and CDR2 sequences are MGHRA and YSYEKL. The CDR3 bases are TGCGCCAGCAGCGCATTTACAGGGGGCGGCGAGACCCAGTACTTC. Its protein product is CASSAFTGGGETQYF.

The chain employs TRBV6-2 or TRBV6-3 and TRBJ1-6; TRBD1 is a possible D gene (5 bases). The V and J ends lost 7 bases and 5 bases respectively, with 15 bases between them. The CDR3 sequence is 15 residues long. Germline V gene data show CDR1 as MNHEY and CDR2 as SVGEGT. As DNA, the CDR3 is TGTGCCAGCATTGGGGACGGAACGAATAATTCACCCCTCCACTTT. This encodes CASIGDGTNNSPLHF.

V and J are TRBV6-2 or TRBV6-3 and TRBJ1-4; D gene uncertain. This CDR3 has 15 residues. Trimming took off 5 bases at V and 6 bases at J, with 16 bases between the two ends. Germline loops: CDR1 MNHEY, CDR2 SVGEGT. The CDR3, as DNA: TGTGCCAGCAGTGATCCGGCGTCCGGGTATGAAAAACTGTTTTTT. It yields the protein CASSDPASGYEKLFF.

This clonotype was found many times. The V gene is TRBV5-1, the J gene TRBJ1-2; possible D gene TRBD1, 6 bases. V was shortened by 0 bases and J by 8 bases, with 20 bases between the two germline ends. CDR1 and CDR2 (germline): SGHRS, YFSETQ. CDR3 length: 16 residues. The CDR3 nucleotides are TGCGCCAGCAGCTTGGTACTAGGCAGGGGAGTTGACGGCTACACCTTC. Translated, it gives CASSLVLGRGVDGYTF. Looking up the rest from reference TRBV5-1 and TRBJ1-2 gives the full variable domain: KAGVTQTPRYLIKTRGQQVTLSCSPISGHRSVSWYQQTPGQGLQFLFEYFSETQRNKGNFPGRFSGRQFSNSRSEMNVSTLELGDSALYLCASSLVLGRGVDGYTFGSGTRLTVV.

This clonotype occurred a few times. V is TRBV20-1 and J is TRBJ1-6; a weak D match, TRBD1 (6 bases). Germline V CDR1 and CDR2: DFQATT, SNEGSKA (reference sequence). CDR3 length: 14 amino acids. V was trimmed by 4 bases and J by 10 bases, leaving 17 bases between them. The CDR3 bases are TGCAGTGCTATATTTGAAGGGGGAAGCTCACCCCTCCACTTT. It encodes CSAIFEGGSSPLHF.

The sample holds many counts of this clonotype. The chain recombines TRBV4-2 with TRBJ2-7; D perhaps matches TRBD1 (6 bases). Germline-derived CDR1 and CDR2 are LGHNA and YNFKEQ. The CDR3 is made up of 14 amino acids. V lost 2 bases and J lost 2, with 10 bases in between. The CDR3 nucleotides read TGTGCCAGCAGCCAAAGGACAGCAGCCTACGAGCAGTACTTC. It specifies CASSQRTAAYEQYF.

The table lists this clonotype with a few counts. The rearrangement joins TRBV20-1 to TRBJ2-1, with 7 bases lining up with TRBD1. Germline V gene lookup returns CDR1 DFQATT and CDR2 SNEGSKA (reference sequence). Trimming at V came to 3 bases and at J to 8 bases, leaving 10 bases not matched to a gene. The CDR3 has 14 residues. The CDR3 nucleotides are TGCAGTGCTAGCCGACAGGGTGATGCGGATGAGCAGTTCTTC. Its protein is CSASRQGDADEQFF.

This clonotype has more than one count but fewer than ten. V and J are TRBV20-1 and TRBJ1-5; maybe TRBD1 (5 bases). This CDR3 comprises 12 residues. V shed 7 bases and J shed 7 bases, with 14 bases lying between them. The germline V gene has CDR1 DFQATT and CDR2 SNEGSKA (reference sequence). The CDR3 DNA follows: TGCAGTGTTCAGGGAGGAGGCCAGCCCCAGCATTTT. Protein sequence: CSVQGGGQPQHF.

This clonotype was detected a few times. The chain employs TRBV7-9 and TRBJ2-4; the match to TRBD2 covers 9 bases. After removal of 5 bases from V and 8 bases from J, the junction contained 10 bases not matched to a gene. CDR1 is SEHNR, CDR2 FQNEAQ, per germline (reference sequence). CDR3 length: 15 amino acids. The CDR3 sequence: CASSPLSGRLDIQYF. The CDR3 DNA follows: TGTGCCAGCAGCCCCCTTAGCGGGAGATTAGACATTCAGTACTTC.

This clonotype was counted many times. The chain uses TRBV29-1 and TRBJ2-2; 7 bases agree with TRBD2. Trimming at V came to 7 bases and at J to 2 bases, leaving 1 base not matched to a gene. There are 12 residues in the CDR3. In germline, CDR1 is SQVTM, CDR2 ANQGSEA. CDR3 region: CSGGGNTGELFF. In DNA form, the CDR3 reads TGCAGCGGGGGGGGTAACACCGGGGAGCTGTTTTTT.

This clonotype was observed a few times. V is TRBV7-2 and J is TRBJ2-1; TRBD2 aligns across 13 bases. The germline CDR1 and CDR2 sequences are SGHTA and FQGNSA. V lost 3 bases to trimming and J lost 10 bases; unmatched junction nucleotides: 6. CDR3 size: 15 residues. CDR3 residues: CASSFSGTSGEEQFF. CDR3 DNA sequence: TGTGCCAGCAGCTTTAGTGGGACTAGCGGGGAAGAGCAGTTCTTC.

This clonotype has just a few counts. The genes are TRBV12-3 or TRBV12-4 and TRBJ2-2, with D maybe TRBD1 (5 bases). CDR3 length: 16 residues. With 1 base removed from V and 7 bases from J, the gap between germline ends came to 16 bases. For the CDR3, the DNA is TGTGCCAGCAGTTTAGGGTCAGGGTTGAGGAACGGGGAGCTGTTTTTT. This sequence encodes CASSLGSGLRNGELFF.

This clonotype has ten or more counts. CDR3 residues: CASSLVSADNEQFF. CDR3 sequence (DNA): TGTGCCAGCAGTTTAGTGTCCGCAGACAATGAGCAGTTCTTC. The chain uses TRBV12-3 or TRBV12-4 and TRBJ2-1; D unresolved. CDR3 length: 14 residues. V lost 1 base, J lost 5 bases, and 9 bases lay in between.

CDR3 protein: CSARVGYRAYEQYF. The CDR3, as DNA: TGCAGTGCTAGAGTCGGGTATCGAGCCTACGAGCAGTACTTC. The rearrangement uses TRBV20-1 and TRBJ2-7; D call uncertain. The CDR3 extends over 14 amino acids. CDR1 is DFQATT, CDR2 SNEGSKA, per germline (reference sequence). The V end lost 1 base, the J end lost 2 bases, and 12 bases lay between the germline ends.

This chain uses TRBV6-2 or TRBV6-3 with TRBJ2-2, with 9 positions matching TRBD2. The junction had 11 bases not matched to a gene; V was cut back by 8 bases and J by 4 bases. The germline gives CDR1 MNHEY, CDR2 SVGEGT. There are 16 residues in the CDR3. Here the CDR3 DNA reads TGTGCCAGCTCCTTTATAGCGGGAGTAGCCACCGGGGAGCTGTTTTTT. Amino acid sequence: CASSFIAGVATGELFF.

There are a few counts of this clonotype. V and J are TRBV6-1 and TRBJ2-1, with 7 nucleotides matching TRBD2. In germline, CDR1 is MNHNS, CDR2 SASEGT. J lost 9 bases, V lost 7 bases, and 12 bases had no gene match. CDR3 size: 14 residues. CDR3 sequence (DNA): TGTGCCAGCATTGGGGGGGTGGGAGATGGTGAGCAGTTCTTC. Its translation is CASIGGVGDGEQFF.

This clonotype was recorded a few times. V and J are TRBV20-1 and TRBJ1-5; TRBD1 might be the D (6 bases). Germline V gene data show CDR1 as DFQATT and CDR2 as SNEGSKA (reference sequence). The CDR3 has 13 amino acids. V lost 3 bases, J lost 3 bases, and 9 bases lay in between. The CDR3 is CSASAGVNQPQHF. The CDR3 DNA sequence: TGCAGTGCTAGCGCAGGGGTCAATCAGCCCCAGCATTTT.

V and J are TRBV7-3 and TRBJ2-3, with D tentatively TRBD1 or TRBD2 (5 bases each). Trimming took off 5 bases at V and 3 bases at J, with 15 bases between the two ends. This CDR3 contains 15 residues. Germline V gene data show CDR1 as SGHTA and CDR2 as FQGTGA. CDR3 sequence: CASSGLYSGTDTQYF. As DNA, the CDR3 is TGTGCCAGCAGCGGACTCTACTCAGGGACAGATACGCAGTATTTT.

This clonotype was observed many times. This chain uses TRBV20-1 with TRBJ2-3; no clear D. The CDR3 is 13 residues long. The V end lost 6 bases, the J end lost 2 bases, and 12 bases lay between the germline ends. The V gene's germline CDR1 is DFQATT and CDR2 SNEGSKA (reference sequence). The CDR3: CSALTRVTDTQYF. CDR3 DNA sequence: TGCAGTGCCCTTACCCGGGTCACAGATACGCAGTATTTT.

This clonotype occurred many times. The chain links TRBV6-5 to TRBJ1-4; 7 bases map to TRBD1. The V gene end was trimmed by 5 bases and the J gene end by 7 bases; junction bases not matched to a gene: 7. The germline gives CDR1 MNHEY, CDR2 SVGAGI. There are 14 residues in the CDR3. CDR3 protein: CASSETGLGEKLFF. As DNA, the CDR3 is TGTGCCAGCAGTGAGACAGGGTTGGGTGAAAAACTGTTTTTT.

This clonotype was picked up a small number of times. V usage is TRBV27 and J usage is TRBJ1-4; D unclear. Germline-derived CDR1 and CDR2 are MNHEY and SMNVEV (reference sequence). The CDR3 has 16 residues. Trimming pared 5 bases from V and 0 bases from J, leaving 13 bases between. CDR3 region: CASSPLGKSTNEKLFF. CDR3 coding DNA: TGTGCCAGCAGTCCCTTGGGGAAATCAACTAATGAAAAACTGTTTTTT.